The 13 T cell receptor beta chains presented below share a single source sample, sequenced in a study of graft-versus-host responses after intestinal transplantation. Generated by immunoSEQ multiplex PCR, the TCRdb table keeps only in-frame clones and is missing some. Among about 46,000 clones, approximately 92% were seen once, and the ten largest hold less than 6%. The specimen comprised PBMCs, sampled around 790 days after a first intestinal transplant, on the day of a second. The origin of the receptors is a human patient who received an intestinal transplant, so some T cells may come from the graft donor.

This clone was observed a handful of times. DNA of the CDR3: TGTGCCAGCAGCCAAGATAACACTGAAGCTTTCTTT. Translating it yields CASSQDNTEAFF. V is TRBV14 and J is TRBJ1-1; D unclear. Germline values: CDR1 SGHDN, CDR2 FVKESK. Trimming took 0 bases from V and 2 from J, leaving 1 base between them. The CDR3 has 12 residues.

The genes are TRBV28 and TRBJ1-2; perhaps TRBD1 as D (6 bases). CDR1 MDHEN and CDR2 SYDVKM come from the germline V gene. V was cut by 1 base and J by 3 bases, with 9 bases left in between. The length of the CDR3 is 14 residues. CDR3 nucleotide sequence: TGTGCCAGCAGTTTATTATACAGGGACTATGGCTACACCTTC. Translation: CASSLLYRDYGYTF.

This chain connects TRBV7-3 to TRBJ1-1; the D is unclear. The germline V gene encodes CDR1 SGHTA and CDR2 FQGTGA. V dropped 5 bases and J dropped 1 base, with 8 bases sitting between them. This CDR3 spans 13 amino acids. CDR3 protein: CASSLSGNTEAFF. The CDR3 DNA sequence: TGTGCCAGCAGCCTAAGTGGGAACACTGAAGCTTTCTTT.

Points on this clone: This sample includes further DNA sequences coding for the same CDR3. CDR3 nucleotide sequence: TGTGCCAGTAGTATAGGACAGGGATCCTACGAGCAGTACTTC. It yields the protein CASSIGQGSYEQYF. This chain links TRBV19 with TRBJ2-7, with 7 nucleotides matching TRBD1. The germline V gene has CDR1 LNHDA and CDR2 SQIVND (reference sequence). The CDR3 spans 14 residues. V gave up 1 base and J gave up 1 base; unmatched junction bases: 1. The complete variable domain, with remaining parts taken from reference TRBV19 and TRBJ2-7, reads DGGITQSPKYLFRKEGQNVTLSCEQNLNHDAMYWYRQDPGQGLRLIYYSQIVNDFQKGDIAEGYSVSREKKESFPLTVTSAQKNPTAFYLCASSIGQGSYEQYFGPGTRLTVT.

CDR3 sequence reads: CASSRDESSYNEQFF. CDR3 nucleotides: TGTGCCAGCTCCCGGGACGAAAGCTCCTACAATGAGCAGTTCTTC. V gene TRBV18 combines with J gene TRBJ2-1; D assignment may be TRBD1 or TRBD2 (5 bases each). From germline, CDR1 is KGHSH and CDR2 LQKENI. CDR3 length: 15 residues. V was cut by 6 bases and J by 0 bases, with 12 bases left in between.

The V and J genes are TRBV7-2 and TRBJ2-3, with TRBD1 matching over 10 bases. The CDR3 extends over 18 amino acids. Germline V CDR1 and CDR2: SGHTA, FQGNSA. The trim removed 7 bases at V and 4 bases at J, leaving 17 bases unmatched. The CDR3 protein is CASNHPNTGQGRSDTQYF. CDR3 bases: TGTGCCAGCAACCACCCCAATACGGGACAGGGGAGGTCAGATACGCAGTATTTT.

V gene TRBV19 combines with J gene TRBJ1-5; no firm D call. The germline gives CDR1 LNHDA, CDR2 SQIVND (reference sequence). V dropped 3 bases and J dropped 1 base, with 10 bases sitting between them. CDR3 length: 15 residues. The CDR3 DNA sequence: TGTGCCAGTAGTATCCTACTGATAAGCAATCAGCCCCAGCATTTT. Residues: CASSILLISNQPQHF.

This chain uses TRBV7-9 with TRBJ1-5; the D gene is possibly TRBD1 (6 bases). V lost 1 base, J lost 6 bases, and 13 bases lay in between. Germline assignment: CDR1 SEHNR and CDR2 FQNEAQ (reference sequence). The CDR3 runs 15 residues. The CDR3 DNA is TGTGCCAGCAGCTTAGACAGGGAGGCTGGTCAGCCCCAGCATTTT. The encoded protein is CASSLDREAGQPQHF.

The chain employs TRBV28 and TRBJ2-2; TRBD2 aligns across 8 bases. The trim removed 6 bases at V and 5 bases at J, leaving 2 bases unmatched. The CDR3 has 13 amino acids. Germline V CDR1 and CDR2: MDHEN, SYDVKM. Here the CDR3 reads CASRRGVTGELFF. CDR3 nucleotides: TGTGCCAGCAGGCGGGGGGTGACCGGGGAGCTGTTTTTT.

V is TRBV6-1 and J is TRBJ2-5, with 8 bases identical to TRBD1. CDR3 size: 15 residues. CDR1 and CDR2 from the germline V gene are MNHNS and SASEGT. With 1 base clipped from V and 5 bases from J, the junction kept 6 bases outside the gene matches. CDR3 residues: CASSEGGTGAETQYF. The DNA of the CDR3 is TGTGCCAGCAGTGAAGGAGGGACAGGAGCGGAGACCCAGTACTTC.

The chain combines TRBV9 with TRBJ1-1; the D gene is possibly TRBD1 (5 bases). Germline loops: CDR1 SGDLS, CDR2 YYNGEE. V gave up 4 bases and J gave up 9 bases, with 10 bases separating them. CDR3 length equals 11 residues. In DNA form, the CDR3 reads TGTGCCAGCAGCTCCGGACAAAAAGCTTTCTTT. It specifies CASSSGQKAFF.

The chain joins TRBV5-6 to TRBJ2-7, with 7 nucleotides matching TRBD1. V was clipped by 4 bases and J by 2 bases; unmatched bases: 6. Germline loops: CDR1 SGHDT, CDR2 YYEEEE. This CDR3 is 14 amino acids long. CDR3 nucleotides: TGTGCCAGCAGCGCAACAGGGGACACCTACGAGCAGTACTTC. Encoded protein: CASSATGDTYEQYF.

The chain links TRBV14 to TRBJ2-1; unclear D gene. V lost 0 bases to trimming and J lost 0 bases, with 24 bases between them. The CDR3 contains 21 residues. The germline V gene encodes CDR1 SGHDN and CDR2 FVKESK. Here the CDR3 reads CASSQECTGRRTESSYNEQFF. Written as DNA, the CDR3 is TGTGCCAGCAGCCAAGAATGTACCGGGCGGAGAACTGAAAGCTCCTACAATGAGCAGTTCTTC.